These T cell receptor beta chains were read from a single sample in a study of blood T cell repertoires in COVID-19. Clones were read by immunoSEQ multiplex PCR, and TCRdb kept only the in-frame ones, dropping some. The sample contains roughly 80,000 clones, roughly nine tenths of which appear only once. The sequenced sample consisted of peripheral blood. The origin of the receptors is an elderly woman with active or convalescent COVID-19. Both conserved end residues are part of each CDR3. Each record gives: J gene, clone size, V gene, D gene, CDR3 DNA, CDR3 protein. A D gene is named only where the DNA matches it firmly. Clone size appears in some rows only: once, few, many, or a class for an expanded clone.

TRBJ2-7 | . | TRBV7-8 | . | TGTGCCAGCAGCCCCCGGTCGGGCTACGAGCAGTACTTC | CASSPRSGYEQYF
TRBJ1-4 | . | TRBV5-4 | TRBD1 | TGTGCCAGCAGTCGAGAACAGGGGAGTAATGAAAAACTGTTTTTT | CASSREQGSNEKLFF
TRBJ1-6 | . | TRBV28 | . | TGTGCCAGCAGTTTAGCGGACAAGGGGAAGCTCCTCCACTTT | CASSLADKGKLLHF
TRBJ1-3 | . | TRBV9 | TRBD1 | TGTGCCAGCAGCGTAGGGGACAGCTCTGGAAACACCATATATTTT | CASSVGDSSGNTIYF
TRBJ2-7 | . | TRBV30 | TRBD1 | TGTGCCTGGAATAAGGGACAGTCCTACGAGCAGTACTTC | CAWNKGQSYEQYF
TRBJ1-1 | . | TRBV21-1 | . | TGTGCCAGCAGCAATGTTGACAGGGGGCGCAGGGCTGAAGCTTTCTTT | CASSNVDRGRRAEAFF
TRBJ1-1 | . | TRBV9 | . | TGTGCCAGCAGCCTTGGGGGGTTGGGTGAAGCTTTCTTT | CASSLGGLGEAFF
TRBJ2-7 | once | TRBV11-2 | TRBD2 | TGTGCCAGCAGCTTAAGGCGGGGGTCCTACGAGCAGTACTTC | CASSLRRGSYEQYF
TRBJ1-1 | . | TRBV5-1 | TRBD1 | TGCGCCAGCAGCCCCAGGACAGGGGAGGCCACTGAAGCTTTCTTT | CASSPRTGEATEAFF
TRBJ2-1 | . | TRBV5-5 | TRBD2 | TGTGCCAGCGCGCCCCGGGGTAGCGGGGGAAATGAGCAGTTCTTC | CASAPRGSGGNEQFF
TRBJ1-5 | once | TRBV18 | . | TGTGCCAGCTCACCCCGACAGTCCTCCAATCAGCCCCAGCATTTT | CASSPRQSSNQPQHF
TRBJ2-5 | few | TRBV2 | TRBD1 | TGTGCCAGCATAATGGACAGGGAAAAGACCCAGTACTTC | CASIMDREKTQYF
TRBJ2-3 | . | TRBV20-1 | . | TGCAGTGCTCCTCAGGATACGCAGTATTTT | CSAPQDTQYF
TRBJ2-1 | . | TRBV2 | TRBD1 | TGTGCCAGCATCCCTGGGACAGGGTGGGGCAATGAGCAGTTCTTC | CASIPGTGWGNEQFF
TRBJ2-6 | . | TRBV13 | . | TGTGCCAGCAGCTTACAATACATCTCTGGGGCCAACGTCCTGACTTTC | CASSLQYISGANVLTF
TRBJ1-4 | . | TRBV20-1 | . | TGCAGTGCTAGTGATCCACCCAGGGAAAAACTGTTTTTT | CSASDPPREKLFF
TRBJ1-1 | . | TRBV6-2/TRBV6-3 | TRBD1 | TGTGCCAGCGGCCAGGGGGCGCACACTAAAGCTTTCTTT | CASGQGAHTKAFF
TRBJ1-2 | . | TRBV11-2 | TRBD1 | TGTGCCAGCAGCGCCTCCGCCAGGGGGCGCGGGGGTTTC | CASSASARGRGGF
TRBJ2-3 | . | TRBV6-2/TRBV6-3 | TRBD2 | TGTGCCAGCAGTTACTCGATCAGGGATCGGGCGGGAGTTATTGGTACGCAGTATTTT | CASSYSIRDRAGVIGTQYF
TRBJ2-1 | . | TRBV7-2 | TRBD2 | TGTGCCAGCAGCTTAGACAGCGGGACGCAGCAGTTCTTC | CASSLDSGTQQFF
TRBJ1-5 | . | TRBV30 | . | TGTGCCTGGAGTCTGGGGGGAAGCAATCAGCCCCAGCATTTT | CAWSLGGSNQPQHF